These 8 T cell receptor beta chains came from one sample sequenced in a study of beta chain features in type 1 diabetes. The authors reverse transcribed all of the isolated RNA, so sequencing captured expressed TCRB transcripts. TCRdb's table, derived via immunoSEQ multiplex PCR, lists solely in-frame clones and lacks some. The data contain 160,000 or so clones, 11% of them singletons. Sequenced sample: central memory CD4+ T cells from blood. The receptors originated from a man between 18 and 35 years old in good health.

This chain uses TRBV6-6 with TRBJ1-4; D remains ambiguous. Between the trimmed V and J ends, which lost 2 bases and 4 bases, there was a span of 8 bases. The germline V gene has CDR1 MNHNY and CDR2 SVGAGI (reference sequence). The CDR3 runs to 14 residues. The CDR3 sequence is CASSYPGFNEKLFF. CDR3 nucleotide sequence: TGTGCCAGCAGTTACCCAGGTTTTAATGAAAAACTGTTTTTT.

This clone appeared a few times. J is TRBJ2-1 and V is TRBV14; D might be TRBD1 (6 bases). V was trimmed by 5 bases and J by 7 bases, leaving 15 bases between them. This CDR3 spans 14 amino acids. The germline V gene has CDR1 SGHDN and CDR2 FVKESK. The CDR3 spells CASSARHRGNEQFF. The CDR3 DNA reads as TGTGCCAGCAGCGCGAGACATAGGGGGAATGAGCAGTTCTTC.

The rearrangement links TRBV7-9 to TRBJ2-2; D ambiguous. CDR1 and CDR2 (germline): SEHNR, FQNEAQ (reference sequence). The V end was cut by 8 bases, the J end by 7 bases, with 11 bases between. There are 12 residues in the CDR3. CDR3: CASGPKGGELFF. In nucleotides, the CDR3 is TGTGCCAGCGGACCGAAAGGCGGGGAGCTGTTTTTT.

This clone turned up a few times. This chain uses TRBV7-9 with TRBJ1-1; maybe TRBD1 (5 bases). The CDR3 runs 12 residues. Trimming shortened V by 2 bases and J by 10 bases, and 11 bases separated the two germline ends. The germline gives CDR1 SEHNR, CDR2 FQNEAQ (reference sequence). CDR3 sequence (DNA): TGTGCCAGCAGCTTAAAGGGGCCTATAGCTTTCTTT. Translated: CASSLKGPIAFF. Complete variable domain (other parts from reference TRBV7-9 and TRBJ1-1): DTGVSQNPRHKITKRGQNVTFRCDPISEHNRLYWYRQTLGQGPEFLTYFQNEAQLEKSRLLSDRFSAERPKGSFSTLEIQRTEQGDSAMYLCASSLKGPIAFFGQGTRLTVV.

This clone was counted a few times. The chain carries TRBV10-3 and TRBJ2-5; TRBD2 is a possible D gene (5 bases). The CDR3 extends over 14 amino acids. The germline V gene encodes CDR1 ENHRY and CDR2 SYGVKD. Trimming pared 7 bases from V and 4 bases from J, leaving 16 bases between. The CDR3 region has the DNA TGTGCCATCAAGGGCCCAGAGAGGGCAGAGACCCAGTACTTC. Its translation is CAIKGPERAETQYF.

The rearrangement joins TRBV30 to TRBJ2-7; D might be TRBD2 (5 bases). The CDR3 sequence is 13 residues long. Germline CDR1 and CDR2: GTSNPN and SVGIG (reference sequence). The ends were cut back, 2 bases at V and 9 bases at J, with 17 bases in the middle. The CDR3 nucleotides read TGTGCCTGGAGTAACCCCGACGGCCGGGGGCAGTACTTC. Its translation is CAWSNPDGRGQYF.

This clone appeared a few times. This rearrangement joins TRBV9 to TRBJ2-1; D might be TRBD1 or TRBD2, each matching 5 bases. With 0 bases removed from V and 0 bases from J, the gap between germline ends came to 13 bases. The CDR3 spans 17 residues. Germline V CDR1 and CDR2: SGDLS, YYNGEE. The CDR3, as DNA: TGTGCCAGCAGCGTAGCTGGGACCCTGAGCTCCTACAATGAGCAGTTCTTC. Translated: CASSVAGTLSSYNEQFF.

The chain recombines TRBV6-5 with TRBJ2-3; 7 bases are a match to TRBD1. CDR1 MNHEY and CDR2 SVGAGI come from the germline V gene. The CDR3 has 14 amino acids. J lost 1 base, V lost 7 bases, and 5 bases had no gene match. In nucleotides, the CDR3 is TGTGCCAGCATCCGACAGGGCCGCACAGATACGCAGTATTTT. It codes for CASIRQGRTDTQYF.